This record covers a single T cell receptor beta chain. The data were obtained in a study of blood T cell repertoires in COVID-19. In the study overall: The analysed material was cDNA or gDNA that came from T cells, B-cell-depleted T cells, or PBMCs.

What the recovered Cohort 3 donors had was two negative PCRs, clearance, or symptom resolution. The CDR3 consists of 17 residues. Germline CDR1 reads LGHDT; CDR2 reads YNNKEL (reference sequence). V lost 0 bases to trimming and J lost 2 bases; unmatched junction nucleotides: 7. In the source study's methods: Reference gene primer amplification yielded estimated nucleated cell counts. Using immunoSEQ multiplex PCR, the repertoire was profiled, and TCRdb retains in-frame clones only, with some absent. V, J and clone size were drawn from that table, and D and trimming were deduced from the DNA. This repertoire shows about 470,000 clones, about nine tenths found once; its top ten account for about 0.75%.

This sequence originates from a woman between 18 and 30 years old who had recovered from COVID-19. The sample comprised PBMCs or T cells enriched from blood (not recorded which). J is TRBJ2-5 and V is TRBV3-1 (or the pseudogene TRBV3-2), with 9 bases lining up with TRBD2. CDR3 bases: TGTGCCAGCAGCCAAGATCAAGCGGGGGGCCCACAAGAGACCCAGTACTTC. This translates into CASSQDQAGGPQETQYF.